Detailed here is one T cell receptor beta chain. This clonotype was picked up many times. Its antigen is unknown. Base qualities are not provided; no much larger clone lies one nucleotide away. The data originate from a study of blood T cells in healthy people across ages (dated by TCRdb to about 2015). Regarding the research as a whole: Template switching captured roughly one uniquely barcoded TCR beta cDNA molecule per two T cells in model experiments. To track age-related changes in TCR beta repertoire diversity, the study relied on deep sequencing normalized with unique cDNA molecular identifiers. The donors were divided into four age groups: young (average approximately 16 years), middle-aged (approximately 39), aged (about 60) and long-lived (approximately 74). To avoid experimental bias, donors of different ages were randomly spread across the sequencing lanes. For two donors (one aged 18 to 30 and one aged 80 or older), the study analyzed two additional independent replicas of 1 million unique cDNA reads from the same blood draw. Summary of the overall study and its limitations: As age increased, observed TCR beta diversity per million T cells dropped in a roughly linear way, and a significant reduction was already evident by age 40. The percentage of naive T cells measured by flow cytometry correlated strongly with observed TCR beta diversity. The CMV infection status of donors was not known, potentially confounding age-related changes in expanded clonotypes. Estimates of total diversity based on one million sequenced T cells were considered lower bounds and underestimates. The long-lived group showed more naive CD4+ T cells, fewer expanded clones and increased TCR diversity than the aged group, suggesting age selection. Because profiling used bulk unsorted PBMCs, naive and antigen-experienced compartments could not be compared conclusively.

The 39 donors, aged about 6 to 95 years, were systemically healthy Caucasian individuals from Russia. Around 9.8 milliliters of peripheral blood were collected from each donor into EDTA-treated Vacutainer tubes. Ficoll-Paque density-gradient centrifugation was used to isolate PBMCs, with at least 7 million obtained per sample. Trizol reagent was used to extract total RNA from PBMCs, with at least 6 micrograms per sample. For every donor, flow cytometry on a PBMC aliquot measured the percentage of naive CD45RAhigh/CD27high T cells. V is pared back by 0 bases and J by 4 bases, with 10 bases lying between the germline termini. CDR1 SGHRS and CDR2 YFSETQ are derived from the germline V gene. The CDR3 numbers 14 residues from cysteine through phenylalanine. The DNA shown is the 42-base CDR3, in frame from base 1. The protocol used for the library was 5' RACE. The reads were generated on an Illumina HiSeq 2500. A second about 6 to 11 cycle PCR used a sample-barcoded 5' primer and a J-beta primer mix. A template-switch 5' adaptor carrying 12 random nucleotides introduced a unique molecular identifier onto each TCR beta cDNA molecule. Each sample yielded at least 2.5 million CDR3-containing paired-end reads. First-strand cDNA was synthesized from all RNA with the Mint cDNA synthesis kit, primed by a TRBC-specific oligonucleotide. All cDNA was treated with uracil-DNA glycosylase and then went through a first 18-cycle PCR with the universal primers M1SS and BC2_uni_R. Per the source publication's procedure: For normalization, 1 million high-quality reads, each with a distinct molecular identifier, were randomly selected from each sample. Instead of being binned into consensus sequences, reads that shared molecular identifiers were thrown out. CDR3 identification, clonotype clustering and error correction used MiTCR with a Q25 quality threshold and the strictest error-elimination algorithm. A nonparametric unseen species model with Euler transformation was used to estimate lower-bound total TCR beta diversity. The public reads were run again by TCRdb, first through fastp at Q25 and then through MiXCR, and only productive beta chains were kept. Rows are combined by CDR3 protein, so each entry shows the most common genes and DNA. These V and J calls derive from TCRdb rather than the authors' analysis. This sample gives 600,000 to 800,000 distinct CDR3 sequences in total; about 21% of them show up just once. Under 4% of the sample is held by the ten biggest clonotypes.

The chain joins TRBV5-1 to TRBJ2-5; no D gene call is confident. The origin of this receptor is a man between 65 and 80 years old in good health. Sequenced sample: blood. The CDR3 amino acid sequence is: CASSLEQEGETQYF. The DNA sequence reads TGCGCCAGCAGCTTGGAACAAGAAGGAGAGACCCAGTACTTC.